Listed below are T cell receptor beta chains from one sample, sequenced in a study of blood T cells in healthy people across ages. TCRdb re-derived calls from the 5' RACE reads in MiXCR, one entry per CDR3 protein. The sample carries 1 million or so distinct CDR3 sequences, roughly a quarter recorded once. The same sample was also used in a study of T cells of mothers and their children.

The specimen sequenced was blood. All receptors derive from a girl aged 2-10 years in good health. The CDR3 runs from the conserved cysteine through the conserved F or W. The D gene is left open where the match is weak. Expanded clones get a size class; other rows say once, few or many, or leave the size out.

few	TRBV20-1	.	TRBJ1-4	TGCAGTGCTAACGGGGGTGAAAAACTGTTTTTT	CSANGGEKLFF
.	TRBV28	.	TRBJ2-7	TGTGCCAGCATCAGACAACGGTCTGGCGAGCAGTACTTC	CASIRQRSGEQYF
.	TRBV5-1	TRBD1	TRBJ2-1	TGCGCCAGCAGCTTGACGGACAGGAGCAATGAGCAGTTCTTC	CASSLTDRSNEQFF
.	TRBV11-2	.	TRBJ1-2	TGTGCCAGCAGCTCGATGGCGGGGGGCTACACCTTC	CASSSMAGGYTF
.	TRBV27	.	TRBJ2-2	TGTGCCAGCAGTCCGTGGGACTTTAACACCGGGGAGCTGTTTTTT	CASSPWDFNTGELFF
.	TRBV5-1	TRBD1	TRBJ2-1	TGCGCCAGCAGCCAGGGACAGGGCGGTGAGCAGTTCTTC	CASSQGQGGEQFF
few	TRBV25-1	.	TRBJ1-1	TGTGCCAGCAGTGAAAGTGAGCCCCGTGAAGCTTTCTTT	CASSESEPREAFF
.	TRBV20-1	.	TRBJ2-7	TGCAGTGCGCAAGACACACAGGGTAGTGGGTACGAGCAGTACTTC	CSAQDTQGSGYEQYF
few	TRBV11-2	.	TRBJ2-3	TGTGCCAGCAGCCTAGACTTCAGAGATACGCAGTATTTT	CASSLDFRDTQYF
.	TRBV27	TRBD1	TRBJ1-1	TGTGCCAGCAGTACCCCGAGGGGGCCCATGAACACTGAAGCTTTCTTT	CASSTPRGPMNTEAFF
.	TRBV18	TRBD1	TRBJ2-3	TGTGCCAGCGTAGGGGGCGCCGGCACAGATACGCAGTATTTT	CASVGGAGTDTQYF
few	TRBV5-8	.	TRBJ2-5	TGTGCCAGCAGCTCGGGGTTTGGAGAGACCCAGTACTTC	CASSSGFGETQYF
.	TRBV29-1	TRBD2	TRBJ2-3	TGCAGCGTTGAAGAGCACAGCGGGAGGGTAGAGTATTTT	CSVEEHSGRVEYF
.	TRBV28	.	TRBJ1-2	TGTGCCAGCAGTTTGCCCCGTGGTTCTAACTATGGCTACACCTTC	CASSLPRGSNYGYTF
.	TRBV7-2	.	TRBJ2-5	TGTGCCAGCAGCCGTATGGGCAGGGGTATCGGGGAGACCCAGTACTTC	CASSRMGRGIGETQYF
few	TRBV28	TRBD2	TRBJ2-5	TGTGCCAGCAGCCAAACTAGCGGGAGGGCCGGGGAGACCCAGTACTTC	CASSQTSGRAGETQYF
.	TRBV12-5	TRBD1	TRBJ2-4	TGTGCTAGTGGACCGGGACAGGGGATATTGGGGAACATTCAGTACTTC	CASGPGQGILGNIQYF
few	TRBV7-3	.	TRBJ2-2	TGTGCCAGCAGCTTACTAGCTCACACCGGGGAGCTGTTTTTT	CASSLLAHTGELFF
few	TRBV27	.	TRBJ2-5	TGTGCCAGCAGGGCGGGACGTCAAGAGACCCAGTACTTC	CASRAGRQETQYF
few	TRBV7-2	TRBD1	TRBJ2-7	TGTGCCAGCAGCCGAAAATCGGGACAGGGGACCTACGAGCAGTACTTC	CASSRKSGQGTYEQYF
.	TRBV7-2	TRBD2	TRBJ2-5	TGTGCCAGCAGGGGGACTAAAGAAGAGACCCAGTACTTC	CASRGTKEETQYF
few	TRBV7-9	TRBD2	TRBJ2-5	TGTGCCAGCAGCTCGGGACTAGCGGGGCTCTCACAGGGGGAGACCCAGTACTTC	CASSSGLAGLSQGETQYF
few	TRBV7-9	.	TRBJ1-1	TGTGCCAGCACTATCAGCGGGAACACTGAAGCTTTCTTT	CASTISGNTEAFF
few	TRBV15	.	TRBJ2-7	TGTGCCACCAGCAGAGACTTAGGCGAGCAGTACTTC	CATSRDLGEQYF
few	TRBV29-1	.	TRBJ2-3	TGCAGCGTTGACCTGTCAGATACGCAGTATTTT	CSVDLSDTQYF
few	TRBV12-3/TRBV12-4	.	TRBJ1-5	TGTGCCAGCAGTCCTACAGGGATTGGGAATCAGCCCCAGCATTTT	CASSPTGIGNQPQHF
.	TRBV2	TRBD2	TRBJ2-7	TGTGCCAGCACTCAAGGAGGCCTAGCGGGGCCCGGGGGGTACTTC	CASTQGGLAGPGGYF
.	TRBV19	.	TRBJ1-2	TGTGCCAGTAGTATGTGGACGGTTGATGGCTACACCTTC	CASSMWTVDGYTF
few	TRBV6-4	.	TRBJ2-3	TGTGCCAGCAGCCCCGAAGGCCCCCAGGGAGATACGCAGTATTTT	CASSPEGPQGDTQYF
.	TRBV7-9	.	TRBJ2-2	TGTGCCAGCAGCTTATCTCCCGTTACCGGGGAGCTGTTTTTT	CASSLSPVTGELFF
.	TRBV29-1	.	TRBJ2-5	TGCAGCGTCCTTCTCAGTTCGGAGACCCAGTACTTC	CSVLLSSETQYF
many	TRBV12-3/TRBV12-4	.	TRBJ1-2	TGTGCCAGCAGTTCTACCAGCGGGGAGTTGAGTGGCTACACCTTC	CASSSTSGELSGYTF
few	TRBV12-3/TRBV12-4	.	TRBJ2-5	TGTGCCAGCAGTTTAGCCGCGATGGAGGGGACCCAGTACTTC	CASSLAAMEGTQYF
few	TRBV24-1	.	TRBJ2-1	TGTGCCACCAGTGATTTAACAGACTACAATGAGCAGTTCTTC	CATSDLTDYNEQFF
.	TRBV7-2	.	TRBJ1-2	TGTGCCAGCAGCAGGGGCGGTTCGGCTGGCTACACCTTC	CASSRGGSAGYTF
few	TRBV2	TRBD1	TRBJ1-2	TGTGCCAGCAGCAGACAAGACAGGGCCTCCTATGGCTACACCTTC	CASSRQDRASYGYTF
.	TRBV11-2	.	TRBJ2-3	TGTGCCAGCAGCGATAAGGGGCGAGATACGCAGTATTTT	CASSDKGRDTQYF
.	TRBV29-1	.	TRBJ2-1	TGCAGCGTTGCTGGAGTGGAGAATGAGCAGTTCTTC	CSVAGVENEQFF
.	TRBV7-9	.	TRBJ2-5	TGTGCCAGCGCCGGTGTGACCCCTGCGTGGGAGACCCAGTACTTC	CASAGVTPAWETQYF
.	TRBV4-2	.	TRBJ1-2	TGTGCCAGCAGCCAGCAGACAGTTAACTATGGCTACACCTTC	CASSQQTVNYGYTF
few	TRBV20-1	.	TRBJ2-7	TGCAGTGCTAGTCCTGGAGACTCCTACGAGCAGTACTTC	CSASPGDSYEQYF
.	TRBV4-1	.	TRBJ2-5	TGCGCCAGCAGCCAAGAGAGCACGGGACTTTTCTTGGAGACCCAGTACTTC	CASSQESTGLFLETQYF
.	TRBV7-8	TRBD2	TRBJ2-5	TGTGCCAGCAGGTCTACTAGCGGCCAAGAGACCCAGTACTTC	CASRSTSGQETQYF
many	TRBV5-1	.	TRBJ2-7	TGCGCCAGCAGCAGCCCGGGATATTCCTACGAGCAGTACTTC	CASSSPGYSYEQYF
few	TRBV6-5	TRBD1	TRBJ2-3	TGTGCCAGCAGCCTTGACAGGGGCACAGATACGCAGTGTTTT	CASSLDRGTDTQCF
few	TRBV2	.	TRBJ2-1	TGTGCCAGCAGTGGCGATTCGGGGCCTAGGATCAGCTCCTACAATGAGCAGTTCTTC	CASSGDSGPRISSYNEQFF
few	TRBV29-1	.	TRBJ2-7	TGCAGCGTTGGGCTTATGCACGAGCAGTACTTC	CSVGLMHEQYF
few	TRBV6-6	TRBD2	TRBJ2-5	TGTGCCAGCAGCGGGACTAGCGGGTTGGAGACCCAGTACTTC	CASSGTSGLETQYF
.	TRBV20-1	.	TRBJ1-1	TGCAGTGCTAGACAGAGTGAGACTGAAGCTTTCTTT	CSARQSETEAFF
.	TRBV9	TRBD2	TRBJ2-1	TGTGCCAGCAGCGAAGGAGGGACTAGCGTCTACAATGAGCAGTTCTTC	CASSEGGTSVYNEQFF
.	TRBV29-1	TRBD1	TRBJ2-1	TGCAGCTCATCGGGACAGGGGACCTTTTACAATGAGCAGTTCTTC	CSSSGQGTFYNEQFF
few	TRBV29-1	TRBD2	TRBJ2-3	TGCAGCGTTGAAACTAGCGGGCGCAGCGATACGCAGTATTTT	CSVETSGRSDTQYF
.	TRBV20-1	.	TRBJ1-1	TGCAGTGTGAACCCCCAAGCTTTCTTT	CSVNPQAFF
.	TRBV20-1	TRBD2	TRBJ2-1	TGCAGTGCTAGAGATCCGGCGGGAGTATTTTACAATGAGCAGTTCTTC	CSARDPAGVFYNEQFF
few	TRBV2	.	TRBJ2-2	TGTGCCACTAGAAACGGGGGCGCGTACACCGGGGAGCTGTTTTTT	CATRNGGAYTGELFF